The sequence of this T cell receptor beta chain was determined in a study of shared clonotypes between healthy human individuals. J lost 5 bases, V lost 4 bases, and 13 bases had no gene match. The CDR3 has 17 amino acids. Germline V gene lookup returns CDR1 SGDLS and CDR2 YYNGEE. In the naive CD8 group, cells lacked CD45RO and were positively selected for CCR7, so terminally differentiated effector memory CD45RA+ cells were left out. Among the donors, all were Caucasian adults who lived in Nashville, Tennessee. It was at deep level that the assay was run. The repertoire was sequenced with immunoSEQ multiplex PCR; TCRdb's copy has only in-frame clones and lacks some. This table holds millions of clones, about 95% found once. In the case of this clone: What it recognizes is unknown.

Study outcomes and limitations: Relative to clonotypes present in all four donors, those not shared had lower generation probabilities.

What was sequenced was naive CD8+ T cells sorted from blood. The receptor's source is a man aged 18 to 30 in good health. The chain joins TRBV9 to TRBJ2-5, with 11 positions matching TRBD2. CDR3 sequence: CASSPPDSGRAVETQYF. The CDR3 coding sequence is TGTGCCAGCAGCCCACCTGATAGCGGGAGGGCCGTGGAGACCCAGTACTTC.